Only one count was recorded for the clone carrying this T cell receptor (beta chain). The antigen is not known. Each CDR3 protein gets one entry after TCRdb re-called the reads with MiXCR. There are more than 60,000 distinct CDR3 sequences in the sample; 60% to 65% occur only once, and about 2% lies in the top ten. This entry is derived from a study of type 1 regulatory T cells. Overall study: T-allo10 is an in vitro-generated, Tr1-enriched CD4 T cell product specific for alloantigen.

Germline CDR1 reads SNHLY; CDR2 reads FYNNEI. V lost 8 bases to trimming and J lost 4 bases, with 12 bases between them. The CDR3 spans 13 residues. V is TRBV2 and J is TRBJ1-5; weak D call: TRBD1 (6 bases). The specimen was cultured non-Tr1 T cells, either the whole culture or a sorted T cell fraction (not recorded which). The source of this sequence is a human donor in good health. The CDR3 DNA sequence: TGTGCCAGCGGGGGGACAAGAAATCAGCCCCAGCATTTT. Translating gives CASGGTRNQPQHF. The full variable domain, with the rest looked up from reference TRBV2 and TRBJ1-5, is EPEVTQTPSHQVTQMGQEVILRCVPISNHLYFYWYRQILGQKVEFLVSFYNNEISEKSEIFDDQFSVERPDGSNFTLKIRSTKLEDSAMYFCASGGTRNQPQHFGDGTRLSIL.